Below are 21 T cell receptor beta chains sequenced from a single sample in a study of blood T cells in healthy people across ages. A sample-barcoded 5' primer and a J-beta primer mix were used in a second PCR of about 7 to 11 cycles. TCRdb reprocessed the 5' RACE reads with MiXCR, giving one entry per CDR3 protein. The repertoire has around 1,500,000 distinct CDR3 sequences, about 40% of them found once; the top ten carry 7.9%. Sequencing used blood. The receptor set was obtained from a woman under 30 in good health.

The CDR3 reads CASSLDSLKGKYEQYF. CDR3 sequence (DNA): TGTGCCAGCAGCTTAGATTCCCTAAAGGGGAAATACGAGCAGTACTTC. The chain links TRBV7-9 to TRBJ2-7, with D tentatively TRBD1 (5 bases). The V gene lost 1 base and the J gene lost 4 bases, with 17 bases spanning the gap. The CDR3 spans 16 residues. The V gene's germline CDR1 is SEHNR and CDR2 FQNEAQ (reference sequence).

This clonotype has more than one count but fewer than ten. The chain recombines TRBV25-1 with TRBJ1-1; 8 bases are a match to TRBD1. Germline trimming cut 5 bases from V and 5 bases from J; bases unmatched to any gene: 4. The germline V gene encodes CDR1 MGHDK and CDR2 SYGVNS. The CDR3 extends over 13 amino acids. Here the CDR3 reads CASSTGGSTEAFF. Here the CDR3 DNA reads TGTGCCAGCAGTACAGGGGGGAGTACTGAAGCTTTCTTT.

This chain links TRBV10-3 with TRBJ2-7; 10 bases map to TRBD2. The CDR3 totals 15 residues. The trim removed 6 bases at V and 1 base at J, leaving 6 bases unmatched. In germline, CDR1 is ENHRY, CDR2 SYGVKD. The CDR3 region is CAISPTSGESYEQYF. Here the CDR3 DNA reads TGTGCCATCAGCCCCACTAGCGGGGAATCCTACGAGCAGTACTTC.

J is TRBJ1-3 and V is TRBV6-6; D gene ambiguous. Trimming took 2 bases from V and 1 from J, leaving 9 bases between them. There are 15 residues in the CDR3. CDR1 is MNHNY, CDR2 SVGAGI, per germline (reference sequence). CDR3 sequence reads: CASSYVGRSGNTIYF. In DNA, the CDR3 is TGTGCCAGCAGTTACGTCGGCAGGTCTGGAAACACCATATATTTT.

This clonotype was picked up a small number of times. A much larger clonotype is one base distant, so this may be a read error. This chain links TRBV12-3 or TRBV12-4 with TRBJ1-1, with D hard to call. The V gene lost 5 bases and the J gene lost 2 bases, with 9 bases spanning the gap. This CDR3 region has 13 residues. CDR3: CASSVKINTEAFF. The CDR3 DNA sequence: TGTGCCAGCAGTGTGAAAATTAACACTGAAGCTTTCTTT.

The V and J genes are TRBV5-1 and TRBJ1-2; a possible D gene is TRBD1 (6 bases). The CDR3 is 11 residues long. Germline lookup yields CDR1 SGHRS and CDR2 YFSETQ. Trimming took off 7 bases at V and 9 bases at J, with 13 bases between the two ends. The CDR3: CASGHTGSYTF. CDR3 DNA: TGCGCCAGCGGCCATACAGGGAGCTACACCTTC.

In its sample, this clonotype was seen a few times. This chain joins TRBV29-1 and TRBJ2-7; 10 nucleotides line up with TRBD1. Germline V CDR1 and CDR2: SQVTM, ANQGSEA. The CDR3 covers 13 residues. With 6 bases clipped from V and 4 bases from J, the junction kept 6 bases outside the gene matches. CDR3 sequence (DNA): TGCAGCGTCCTCGGACAGGGGGAGTACGAGCAGTACTTC. Its protein product is CSVLGQGEYEQYF.

This clonotype was seen a few times. The J gene is TRBJ2-3, the V gene TRBV20-1, with no clear D. V was cut by 6 bases and J by 4 bases, with 11 bases left in between. The CDR3 totals 12 residues. Germline V gives CDR1 DFQATT, CDR2 SNEGSKA (reference sequence). CDR3 nucleotide sequence: TGCAGTGCACCATCCCCCCCAGATACGCAGTATTTT. The encoded protein is CSAPSPPDTQYF.

This rearrangement joins TRBV11-2 to TRBJ1-2; D gene unclear. Trimming stripped 5 bases from V and 4 bases from J, with 20 bases between. Germline CDR1 and CDR2: SGHAT and FQNNGV. The CDR3 has 16 residues. Here the CDR3 reads CASSLTDRGGSYGYTF. The CDR3 DNA is TGTGCCAGCAGCCTCACGGACCGCGGAGGCAGCTATGGCTACACCTTC.

The rearrangement joins TRBV27 to TRBJ2-1, with TRBD2 identical over 7 bases. The CDR3 extends over 14 amino acids. Trimming removed 8 bases from V and 2 bases from J; junction bases left unmatched: 6. Germline lookup yields CDR1 MNHEY and CDR2 SMNVEV (reference sequence). The CDR3, as DNA: TGTGCCAGCGGTACCGGGACTACCTACAATGAGCAGTTCTTC. Translated, it gives CASGTGTTYNEQFF.

This clonotype was counted only a few times. A much larger clonotype is one base distant, so this may be a read error. The CDR3 loop is CASRLTSGDYNEQYF. The CDR3 DNA is TGTGCCAGTAGGCTTACTAGCGGGGACTACAATGAGCAGTACTTC. The rearrangement links TRBV19 to TRBJ2-1; 10 bases are a match to TRBD2. The J call may be in error: the DNA end matches TRBJ2-7 better. Per the germline V gene, CDR1 is LNHDA and CDR2 is SQIVND (reference sequence). CDR3 length: 15 amino acids.

In this sample, this clonotype turned up many times. This chain joins TRBV7-2 and TRBJ2-1, with D possibly matching TRBD2 (5 bases). This CDR3 has 13 amino acids. Germline CDR1 SGHTA, CDR2 FQGNSA. Trimming pared 5 bases from V and 4 bases from J, leaving 9 bases between. The CDR3 nucleotides read TGTGCCAGCAGCGCCAGCGGTTACAATGAGCAGTTCTTC. Translating gives CASSASGYNEQFF.

With respect to this clonotype: This may come from a read error, since a much larger clone is one base off. This sequence joins TRBV7-2 and TRBJ2-1, with D perhaps TRBD1 (6 bases). The CDR3 is made up of 15 amino acids. Per germline, CDR1 SGHTA and CDR2 FQGNSA. Deletions cut 4 bases from V and 11 bases from J, with 21 bases between. The chain's CDR3 is CASSSRKTGLDKQFF. The CDR3, as DNA: TGTGCCAGCAGCTCCCGTAAAACAGGGTTGGATAAGCAGTTCTTC.

The rearrangement joins TRBV4-1 to TRBJ2-1, with TRBD2 identical over 7 bases. The CDR3 contains 16 residues. J gave up 1 base and V 1 base, and 4 bases lay outside the gene matches. Germline CDR1 reads MGHRA; CDR2 reads YSYEKL. CDR3 sequence (DNA): TGCGCCAGCAGCCAAGCGGGGGGAGGGTCCTACAATGAGCAGTTCTTC. Its translation is CASSQAGGGSYNEQFF.

The chain recombines TRBV20-1 with TRBJ1-1, with 9 nucleotides matching TRBD1. V lost 7 bases to trimming and J lost 2 bases; unmatched junction nucleotides: 5. The germline CDR1 and CDR2 sequences are DFQATT and SNEGSKA (reference sequence). This CDR3 region has 13 residues. CDR3 loop: CSVLTGGNTEAFF. As DNA, the CDR3 is TGCAGTGTCTTGACAGGGGGAAACACTGAAGCTTTCTTT.

This chain connects TRBV27 to TRBJ1-2; 9 bases line up with TRBD1. This CDR3 spans 13 amino acids. The trim removed 5 bases at V and 7 bases at J, leaving 5 bases unmatched. Germline-derived CDR1 and CDR2 are MNHEY and SMNVEV (reference sequence). CDR3 residues: CASSGGQGFGYTF. DNA of the CDR3: TGTGCCAGCAGTGGTGGACAGGGGTTTGGCTACACCTTC.

The rearrangement joins TRBV9 to TRBJ2-3, with D possibly matching TRBD2 (6 bases). Trimming left V 4 bases short and J 2 bases short, with 14 bases between. The CDR3 spans 15 residues. CDR1 and CDR2 from the germline V gene are SGDLS and YYNGEE. CDR3 bases: TGTGCCAGCAGCCCGCGGGACTTCGACACAGATACGCAGTATTTT. Protein product: CASSPRDFDTDTQYF.

Ten or more counts support this clonotype. The chain is built from TRBV6-6 and TRBJ1-2; possible D gene TRBD1, 5 bases. V lost 8 bases, J lost 3 bases, and 10 bases lay in between. The V gene's germline CDR1 is MNHNY and CDR2 SVGAGI (reference sequence). The CDR3 has 12 amino acids. The CDR3 DNA follows: TGTGCCAGCGCAGGGAGTGACTATGGCTACACCTTC. It translates to CASAGSDYGYTF.

This chain connects TRBV30 to TRBJ1-6; TRBD1 might be the D (6 bases). Germline-derived CDR1 and CDR2 are GTSNPN and SVGIG (reference sequence). The ends were cut back, 2 bases at V and 1 base at J, with 9 bases in the middle. This CDR3 has 15 amino acids. CDR3 nucleotide sequence: TGTGCCTGGAGTTTACAGGGTTCCTATAATTCACCCCTCCACTTT. It translates to CAWSLQGSYNSPLHF.

This clonotype was detected once. The V and J genes are TRBV4-2 and TRBJ1-2; TRBD1 matches 10 bases. Germline CDR1 is LGHNA and CDR2 is YNFKEQ. The CDR3 runs 16 residues. V shed 0 bases and J 6 bases; nucleotides not matched to a gene: 7. This CDR3 reads CASSQDSGTGAHGYTF. The CDR3 DNA reads TGTGCCAGCAGCCAAGACTCCGGGACAGGGGCCCATGGCTACACCTTC.

The rearrangement uses TRBV7-8 and TRBJ2-7, with D possibly matching TRBD1 (5 bases). Near its end, the DNA agrees better with TRBJ2-5, so the J call may be wrong. This CDR3 contains 13 residues. CDR1 is SGHVS, CDR2 FQNEAQ, per germline. Here the CDR3 DNA reads TGTGCCAGCAGCCCCAGGGCAGGCTCGACCCAGTACTTC. It yields the protein CASSPRAGSTQYF.